This is a list of T cell receptor beta chains from one sample in a study of blood T cell repertoires in COVID-19. Measured with immunoSEQ multiplex PCR; TCRdb has only the in-frame clones, and not every one. Here the sample spans hundreds of thousands of clones, around 85% being singletons. The sample comprised PBMCs or T cells enriched from blood (not recorded which). Source of these receptors: a woman aged 45 to 65 in a cohort exposed to, infected with or recovered from COVID-19 (not recorded which). Both conserved end residues are part of each CDR3. Each record gives: clone size, CDR3 length, V gene, D gene, J gene, CDR3 DNA, CDR3 protein. The D gene is left open where the match is weak. Not all rows give a size; the values are once, few, many and, for expanded clones, a class.

-	18	TRBV6-2/TRBV6-3	-	TRBJ2-3	TGTGCCAGCAGCACCTTCTTAGCCGGGGGGCCCCGCACAGATACGCAGTATTTT	CASSTFLAGGPRTDTQYF
-	19	TRBV27	-	TRBJ2-3	TGTGCCAGCAGTTTCACTACAACGATACAGGGTAGGAGAACAGATACGCAGTATTTT	CASSFTTTIQGRRTDTQYF
few	15	TRBV6-6	TRBD1	TRBJ2-7	TGTGCCAGCAGTGGGTCGGGACAGGGTTGGAACGAGCAGTACTTC	CASSGSGQGWNEQYF
once	14	TRBV19	-	TRBJ1-1	TGTGCCGGTAGTATCGGACAGATGAACACTGAAGCTTTCTTT	CAGSIGQMNTEAFF
-	11	TRBV14	-	TRBJ2-7	TGTGCCAGCAGCGGCCACAGCGAGCAGTACTTC	CASSGHSEQYF
-	18	TRBV11-2	-	TRBJ1-5	TGTGCCAGCAGCGTATCAATCCGCGGGACCCCTTCCGGTCAGCCCCAGCATTTT	CASSVSIRGTPSGQPQHF
once	18	TRBV9	TRBD2	TRBJ2-3	TGTGCCAGCAGCGTAGTGTCTAGCGGGGGGGCTGGCACAGATACGCAGTATTTT	CASSVVSSGGAGTDTQYF
once	13	TRBV12-3/TRBV12-4	-	TRBJ1-5	TGTGCCAGCAGCAACAGGGTCATTCAGCCCCAGCATTTT	CASSNRVIQPQHF
-	16	TRBV11-1	-	TRBJ2-1	TGTGCCAGCAGCTTAAGGAAGAAGAGGGCGGACAATGAGCAGTTCTTC	CASSLRKKRADNEQFF
-	13	TRBV18	-	TRBJ2-2	TGTGCCAGCTCACCACCGCGTACCGGGGAGCTGTTTTTT	CASSPPRTGELFF
-	16	TRBV5-5	-	TRBJ1-6	TGTGCCAGCAGCTTTCTTACGACAGTGGATAATTCACCCCTCCACTTT	CASSFLTTVDNSPLHF
-	16	TRBV5-1	TRBD2	TRBJ2-5	TGCGCCAGCAGCACCTTCGGTCTAGCGGGGGGAGAGACCCAGTACTTC	CASSTFGLAGGETQYF
-	12	TRBV30	-	TRBJ2-1	TGTGCCTGGAGTGGTGTTGACGGGATGCAGTTCTTC	CAWSGVDGMQFF
few	15	TRBV7-9	-	TRBJ2-2	TGTGCCAGCAAAAACCGGGGGTTCGACACCGGGGAGCTGTTTTTT	CASKNRGFDTGELFF
-	12	TRBV6-2/TRBV6-3	-	TRBJ2-2	TGTGCCAGCAGCCCCCCTCTCGGGGAGCTGTTTTTT	CASSPPLGELFF
-	17	TRBV11-2	TRBD2	TRBJ2-1	TGTGCCAGCAGCTTCGGGGGGTCCTCTTTCTCCTACAATGAGCAGTTCTTC	CASSFGGSSFSYNEQFF
-	15	TRBV18	-	TRBJ2-1	TGTGCCAGCTCACCACAGGCAGGGGCGACCAATGAGCAGTTCTTC	CASSPQAGATNEQFF
-	10	TRBV2	-	TRBJ1-2	TGTGCCTGTCTGGGGAGCGGCTACACCTTC	CACLGSGYTF
-	15	TRBV6-2/TRBV6-3	-	TRBJ2-5	TGTGCCAGCAGTTCCCTCCGGGATTCTCAAGAGACCCAGTACTTC	CASSSLRDSQETQYF
few	13	TRBV9	-	TRBJ2-2	TGTGCCAGCCAATTCCAGAACACCGGGGAGCTGTTTTTT	CASQFQNTGELFF
-	14	TRBV2	-	TRBJ1-2	TGTGCCAGCAGTGTGGACAGTTCTAACTATGGCTACACCTTC	CASSVDSSNYGYTF
-	14	TRBV27	TRBD1	TRBJ2-7	TGTGCCAGCAGTATAAAGGGACAGGGGATTGAGCAGTACTTC	CASSIKGQGIEQYF
-	14	TRBV6-5	-	TRBJ2-7	TGTGCCAGCACCACAGGGCAGGGGACCTACGAGCAGTACTTC	CASTTGQGTYEQYF
-	14	TRBV6-5	TRBD1	TRBJ1-1	TGTGCCAGCAGTTCGACAGGGTTGAGCACTGAAGCTTTCTTT	CASSSTGLSTEAFF
-	16	TRBV16	TRBD1	TRBJ1-5	TGTGCCAGCAGCCAATCCTGGGACAGGGTTAGTCAGCCCCAGCATTTT	CASSQSWDRVSQPQHF
-	15	TRBV11-2	-	TRBJ2-1	TGTGCCTTGACTCCGGGGAACCTCTCCTACAATGAGCAGTTCTTC	CALTPGNLSYNEQFF
-	13	TRBV5-4	-	TRBJ1-1	TGTGCCAGCAGCTCGAGGTCTCCCACTGAAGCTTTCTTT	CASSSRSPTEAFF
-	12	TRBV2	-	TRBJ1-1	TGTGCCACCTTAGTAGGGAGGACTGAAGCTTTCTTT	CATLVGRTEAFF
-	16	TRBV3-1/TRBV3-2	-	TRBJ1-1	TGTGCCAGCAGCCAAGATACAGGGCCGGGGGGCACTGAAGCTTTCTTT	CASSQDTGPGGTEAFF
once	14	TRBV11-2	-	TRBJ2-1	TGTGCCAGCAGCTTAGTACAGGGGGGGACTGAGCAGTTCTTC	CASSLVQGGTEQFF
-	11	TRBV25-1	-	TRBJ2-7	TGTGCCAGCAGTAAGCCCTACGAGCAGTACTTC	CASSKPYEQYF
-	16	TRBV21-1	-	TRBJ2-5	TGTGCCAGCAGCAAAGCACGACTAGCGGGGGGGGAGACCCAGTACTTC	CASSKARLAGGETQYF
few	16	TRBV28	-	TRBJ1-1	TGTGCCAGCAGTTTATACCGACGGGGGGCGGGCACTGAAGCTTTCTTT	CASSLYRRGAGTEAFF
-	13	TRBV2	TRBD1	TRBJ1-1	TGTGCCAGCAGCGGGACAGGGGGTAGTGAAGCTTTCTTT	CASSGTGGSEAFF
-	17	TRBV7-2	-	TRBJ1-3	TGTGCCAGCAGCTTAAAGGCAGGGCCACTCTCTGGAAACACCATATATTTT	CASSLKAGPLSGNTIYF
-	14	TRBV6-5	TRBD1	TRBJ2-1	TGTGCCAGCACCAGGACAGGGGTATACAATGAGCAGTTCTTC	CASTRTGVYNEQFF
-	14	TRBV10-1	TRBD1	TRBJ1-6	TGCGCCAGCAGTGATGGGACAGGGGAATCACCCCTCCACTTT	CASSDGTGESPLHF
-	21	TRBV3-1/TRBV3-2	TRBD2	TRBJ2-1	TGTGCCAGCAGCCAACCTGGAACCCGGGGACTAGCGGGGGCAGACCGGGGCGAGCAGTTCTTC	CASSQPGTRGLAGADRGEQFF
once	14	TRBV4-1	-	TRBJ2-5	TGCGCCAGCAGCCAAGGATACACAGTGGAGACCCAGTACTTC	CASSQGYTVETQYF
-	15	TRBV6-4	TRBD1	TRBJ2-1	TGTGCCAGCAGTCCTGGGACAGACCCCAACAATGAGCAGTTCTTC	CASSPGTDPNNEQFF
once	12	TRBV7-6	-	TRBJ1-4	TGTGCCAGTTCCAGGGTGGATGAAAAACTGTTTTTT	CASSRVDEKLFF
-	13	TRBV29-1	-	TRBJ2-1	TGCAGCGTCCACCCCCGGTTCTACAATGAGCAGTTCTTC	CSVHPRFYNEQFF
-	16	TRBV5-1	TRBD1	TRBJ2-3	TGCGCCAGCAGCTATACAGGGACAGGCAGCACAGATACGCAGTATTTT	CASSYTGTGSTDTQYF
-	15	TRBV5-4	TRBD1	TRBJ1-6	TGTGCCAGCAGCTTGGAGGGCAGGGGGCAATCACCCCTCCACTTT	CASSLEGRGQSPLHF
once	15	TRBV20-1	TRBD1	TRBJ1-4	TGCAGTGCTAGTAGGACAGGGGACATATGGAGTAAACTGTTTTTT	CSASRTGDIWSKLFF
few	15	TRBV5-1	-	TRBJ1-6	TGCGCCAGCAGCTTGGAGGGGTTTGGTAATTCACCCCTCCACTTT	CASSLEGFGNSPLHF
few	13	TRBV7-2	-	TRBJ1-1	TGTGCCAGCAGCCCCGGTATGAACACTGAAGCTTTCTTT	CASSPGMNTEAFF
-	15	TRBV4-3	-	TRBJ2-3	TGCGCCAGCAGCCAAGTCGACAGTAGCACAGATACGCAGTATTTT	CASSQVDSSTDTQYF
-	16	TRBV30	-	TRBJ1-3	TGTGCCTGGAGTCGTACAGGGAAAAACTCTGGAAACACCATATATTTT	CAWSRTGKNSGNTIYF
once	17	TRBV18	TRBD1	TRBJ2-3	TGTGCCAGCTCATTCTCGAGCCGGGACAGGGGCACAGATACGCAGTATTTT	CASSFSSRDRGTDTQYF
-	14	TRBV3-1/TRBV3-2	TRBD2	TRBJ2-1	TGTGCCAGCAGCCAACGGCCGGGGGGCAATGAGCAGTTCTTC	CASSQRPGGNEQFF
-	16	TRBV11-2	-	TRBJ2-2	TGTGCCAGCAGCTTAGATGTGAAGGGAGGTTCCGGGGAGCTGTTTTTT	CASSLDVKGGSGELFF